The 32 T cell receptor beta chains below come from one sample, sequenced in a study of CD8 T cells in ankylosing spondylitis. In TCRdb, the 5' RACE reads were re-called with MiXCR into one record per CDR3 protein. Among fewer than 200,000 distinct CDR3 sequences, 15% to 20% were seen once, and the ten largest hold 3.5% to 5%. Sequencing was carried out using blood, either unsorted or a sorted T cell fraction (not recorded which). These receptors were obtained from a male donor aged 10 to 30 with ankylosing spondylitis or in good health (not recorded which).

In its sample, this clonotype was seen many times. The chain employs TRBV29-1 and TRBJ2-5, with TRBD2 as a possible D gene (5 bases). This CDR3 region has 13 residues. Germline CDR1 is SQVTM and CDR2 is ANQGSEA. V dropped 5 bases and J dropped 3 bases, with 13 bases sitting between them. CDR3 loop: CSVLQLAKETQYF. CDR3 sequence (DNA): TGCAGCGTTTTACAGCTAGCAAAAGAGACCCAGTACTTC.

This clonotype was detected many times. V usage is TRBV27 and J usage is TRBJ1-2, with D possibly TRBD1 on 6 matching bases. The CDR3 runs to 15 residues. Germline V gene data show CDR1 as MNHEY and CDR2 as SMNVEV (reference sequence). Trimming cost V 5 bases and J 8 bases, with 21 bases left between them. CDR3 amino acids: CASSPPDRGARGYTF. CDR3 coding DNA: TGTGCCAGCAGTCCCCCAGATCGGGGGGCGCGCGGCTACACCTTC.

This clonotype showed up many times. This chain joins TRBV6-6 and TRBJ2-7; D uncertain. The CDR3 extends over 12 amino acids. V lost 5 bases and J 5 bases, leaving 10 bases between the germline ends. Germline V gives CDR1 MNHNY, CDR2 SVGAGI (reference sequence). CDR3 sequence (DNA): TGTGCCAGCAGTCGTCGCTTGGACGAGCAGTACTTC. Translation gives CASSRRLDEQYF.

This clonotype has a handful of counts. The V call is TRBV7-9, the J call TRBJ2-7, with 13 bases identical to TRBD2. Germline V gene data show CDR1 as SEHNR and CDR2 as FQNEAQ (reference sequence). This CDR3 region has 18 residues. V lost 5 bases, J lost 2 bases, and 12 bases stayed unmatched. In DNA, the CDR3 is TGTGCCAGCAGCCCCACCGGGACTAGCGGGATTCTTACCTACGAGCAGTACTTC. This sequence encodes CASSPTGTSGILTYEQYF.

The gene calls are TRBV28 and TRBJ2-5; D possibly corresponds to TRBD1 (6 bases). Germline CDR1 reads MDHEN; CDR2 reads SYDVKM. The CDR3 spans 15 residues. V lost 6 bases to trimming and J lost 5 bases, with 19 bases between them. As DNA, the CDR3 is TGTGCCAGCAGCCTACGGGACAATCTGAGGGAGACCCAGTACTTC. Amino acid sequence: CASSLRDNLRETQYF.

Ten or more counts support this clonotype. The chain carries TRBV18 and TRBJ2-2; D may be TRBD2 (6 bases). The CDR3 totals 14 residues. Trimming shortened V by 8 bases and J by 5 bases, and 15 bases separated the two germline ends. Germline V gene sequence: CDR1 KGHSH, CDR2 LQKENI. The CDR3 DNA sequence: TGTGCCAGCGATTGGGACCGGGGGACCGGGGAGCTGTTTTTT. It yields the protein CASDWDRGTGELFF.

This clonotype was detected many times. The CDR3 coding sequence is TGTGCCAGCAGCCCACAAGAGACGAGGGCTAGCCCCGGTGAGCAGTTCTTC. Residues: CASSPQETRASPGEQFF. The gene calls are TRBV7-9 and TRBJ2-1, with a tentative D call TRBD2 (5 bases). The V end was cut by 5 bases, the J end by 9 bases, with 26 bases between. Germline CDR1 is SEHNR and CDR2 is FQNEAQ (reference sequence). The CDR3 runs 17 residues.

This clonotype was detected many times. The chain couples TRBV5-1 to TRBJ1-4; tentative D call: TRBD1 (5 bases). Germline values: CDR1 SGHRS, CDR2 YFSETQ. V gave up 5 bases and J gave up 10 bases, with 12 bases separating them. CDR3 size: 12 residues. The CDR3 DNA is TGCGCCAGCAGTCCCCCTGGGGGAAAACTGTTTTTT. It yields the protein CASSPPGGKLFF.

Many counts were recorded for this clonotype. This sequence joins TRBV20-1 and TRBJ2-4; D assignment may be TRBD1 or TRBD2 (6 bases each). The V end was cut by 6 bases, the J end by 1 base, with 25 bases between. CDR1 and CDR2 from the germline V gene are DFQATT and SNEGSKA (reference sequence). The CDR3 is 18 amino acids. This CDR3 reads CSAPSVTGGGWAKNIQYF. DNA for the CDR3: TGCAGTGCCCCGAGTGTGACAGGTGGGGGGTGGGCCAAAAACATTCAGTACTTC.

This clonotype occurred many times. V is TRBV6-2 or TRBV6-3 and J is TRBJ1-1, with D maybe TRBD1 (5 bases). With 8 bases removed from V and 1 base from J, the gap between germline ends came to 11 bases. Per germline, CDR1 MNHEY and CDR2 SVGEGT. The CDR3 extends over 13 amino acids. The CDR3 sequence is CASCNRQNTEAFF. In DNA, the CDR3 is TGTGCCAGCTGCAACAGGCAGAACACTGAAGCTTTCTTT.

This clonotype has a handful of counts. The chain has TRBV12-3 or TRBV12-4 and TRBJ1-4; 10 positions agree with TRBD1. V was clipped by 5 bases and J by 6 bases; unmatched bases: 6. This CDR3 is 15 amino acids long. The CDR3 reads CASSPGQGRYEKLFF. The CDR3 DNA is TGTGCCAGCAGTCCGGGACAGGGGCGGTATGAAAAACTGTTTTTT.

This clonotype came up a few times. In DNA form, the CDR3 reads TGTGCCAGCAGTTTAGACCGTCGCTATGGCTACACCTTC. This encodes CASSLDRRYGYTF. The chain has TRBV27 and TRBJ1-2; D is ambiguous. Germline CDR1 reads MNHEY; CDR2 reads SMNVEV (reference sequence). This CDR3 has 13 residues. V lost 2 bases and J lost 4, with 8 bases in between.

This clonotype has ten or more counts. The rearrangement links TRBV12-3 or TRBV12-4 to TRBJ2-4; D might be TRBD1 or TRBD2, each matching 5 bases. The CDR3 is 14 residues long. V was cut by 7 bases and J by 0 bases, with 10 bases left in between. The CDR3 bases are TGTGCCAGCAAGCGAGGGACAGCCAAAAACATTCAGTACTTC. It translates to CASKRGTAKNIQYF.

This chain joins TRBV29-1 and TRBJ2-5; possibly TRBD2 for D (5 bases). The CDR3 extends over 12 amino acids. Germline-derived CDR1 and CDR2 are SQVTM and ANQGSEA. The V end lost 3 bases, the J end lost 10 bases, and 15 bases lay between the germline ends. Here the CDR3 reads CSVDDLRRDQYF. The CDR3 DNA reads TGCAGCGTTGATGACCTCCGTCGGGACCAGTACTTC.

This clonotype has only one observation. The rearrangement uses TRBV19 and TRBJ2-1; TRBD2 agrees at 8 bases. CDR1 is LNHDA, CDR2 SQIVND, per germline (reference sequence). The CDR3 runs to 17 residues. After removal of 1 base from V and 7 bases from J, the junction contained 12 bases not matched to a gene. The CDR3 DNA follows: TGTGCCAGTAGTATAGGGTCCGACGGGAGGGATCCTAATGAGCAGTTCTTC. It yields the protein CASSIGSDGRDPNEQFF.

There are many counts of this clonotype. This sequence joins TRBV12-3 or TRBV12-4 and TRBJ2-7, with 7 bases that match TRBD1. The J segment lost 4 bases and the V segment lost 3 bases, leaving 3 bases of the junction unmatched. The CDR3 covers 13 residues. The CDR3 spells CASSFARGYEQYF. The CDR3 DNA reads TGTGCCAGCAGTTTCGCCAGGGGGTACGAGCAGTACTTC.

This clonotype was seen at least ten times. The chain recombines TRBV30 with TRBJ2-3, with TRBD2 identical over 11 bases. CDR3 size: 15 residues. After removal of 4 bases from V and 6 bases from J, the junction contained 9 bases not matched to a gene. Germline V gene lookup returns CDR1 GTSNPN and CDR2 SVGIG (reference sequence). CDR3 in DNA: TGTGCCTGGACTCAACTAGCGGGAGTATCTGATACGCAGTATTTT. Protein sequence: CAWTQLAGVSDTQYF.

This clonotype was counted many times. The V gene is TRBV10-3, the J gene TRBJ1-5; D perhaps matches TRBD1 (5 bases). V lost 4 bases, J lost 3 bases, and 10 bases lay in between. From germline, CDR1 is ENHRY and CDR2 SYGVKD. The CDR3 length is 14 residues. The CDR3 DNA reads as TGTGCCATCAGTGGTTCAGGGCCCAATCAGCCCCAGCATTTT. Residues: CAISGSGPNQPQHF.

This clonotype was seen many times. The chain recombines TRBV14 with TRBJ2-4, with D perhaps matching TRBD2 (5 bases). CDR1 and CDR2 (germline): SGHDN, FVKESK. The V end was cut by 0 bases, the J end by 8 bases, with 11 bases between. The CDR3 has 14 amino acids. The CDR3 region has the DNA TGTGCCAGCAGCCAAGACATCATGAGGGACATTCAGTACTTC. Residues: CASSQDIMRDIQYF. The full variable domain, with the rest looked up from reference TRBV14 and TRBJ2-4, is EAGVTQFPSHSVIEKGQTVTLRCDPISGHDNLYWYRRVMGKEIKFLLHFVKESKQDESGMPNNRFLAERTGGTYSTLKVQPAELEDSGVYFCASSQDIMRDIQYFGAGTRLSVL.

This chain joins TRBV7-2 and TRBJ2-2; D may be TRBD2 (6 bases). The ends were cut back, 0 bases at V and 8 bases at J, with 13 bases in the middle. Germline values: CDR1 SGHTA, CDR2 FQGNSA. This CDR3 region has 15 residues. The CDR3 region has the DNA TGTGCCAGCAGCTTAGCTCGCAGGGACTCTGGGGAGCTGTTTTTT. The encoded protein is CASSLARRDSGELFF.

The rearrangement joins TRBV20-1 to TRBJ2-7, with a possible D match to TRBD2 (6 bases). V lost 2 bases and J 3 bases, leaving 14 bases between the germline ends. The CDR3 is made up of 14 amino acids. From germline, CDR1 is DFQATT and CDR2 SNEGSKA (reference sequence). The CDR3, as DNA: TGCAGTGCTAGATTTACGGAGGGCAGCTACGAGCAGTACTTC. It encodes CSARFTEGSYEQYF.

In this sample, this clonotype turned up many times. The chain uses TRBV4-3 and TRBJ2-7; 9 bases match TRBD2. The CDR3 runs 16 residues. Per germline, CDR1 LGHNA and CDR2 YSLEER. J lost 4 bases, V lost 0 bases, and 7 bases had no gene match. CDR3 in amino acids: CASSQDEAGGSYEQYF. In DNA form, the CDR3 reads TGCGCCAGCAGCCAAGATGAAGCGGGAGGTTCGTACGAGCAGTACTTC.

This clonotype was observed a single time. The V call is TRBV30, the J call TRBJ2-1; 13 bases line up with TRBD2. With V trimmed by 2 bases and J by 9 bases, 4 bases remained unmatched. The CDR3 has 14 residues. Per germline, CDR1 GTSNPN and CDR2 SVGIG (reference sequence). CDR3 sequence: CAWSTRLAGGEQFF. The DNA for the CDR3 is TGTGCCTGGAGTACCCGACTAGCGGGAGGTGAGCAGTTCTTC.

This clonotype was found many times. This chain connects TRBV29-1 to TRBJ2-7; maybe TRBD1 (5 bases). The germline gives CDR1 SQVTM, CDR2 ANQGSEA. The CDR3 length is 15 residues. V lost 4 bases, J lost 2 bases, and 18 bases lay in between. DNA for the CDR3: TGCAGCGTTGTCGACGTGGGGTCAGGGACCTACGAGCAGTACGTC. Translation gives CSVVDVGSGTYEQYV.

The V and J genes are TRBV14 and TRBJ2-1; D is possibly TRBD2 (5 bases). Trimming took off 4 bases at V and 12 bases at J, with 19 bases between the two ends. Germline V gives CDR1 SGHDN, CDR2 FVKESK. The CDR3 contains 14 residues. CDR3 DNA: TGTGCCAGCAGCCTTGGGAGTACGAGGAACCGGCAGTTCTTC. Residues: CASSLGSTRNRQFF.

The chain combines TRBV9 with TRBJ1-1; D is possibly TRBD1 (6 bases). The germline CDR1 and CDR2 sequences are SGDLS and YYNGEE. The CDR3 is made up of 15 amino acids. Trimming removed 4 bases at V and 5 bases at J, with 18 bases between. CDR3: CASSPPGGGTTEAFF. DNA of the CDR3: TGTGCCAGCAGCCCACCGGGGGGTGGGACAACTGAAGCTTTCTTT.

This clonotype was recorded at least ten times. The chain employs TRBV3-1 and TRBJ1-1; possibly TRBD1 for D (5 bases). The CDR3 has 15 residues. Germline-derived CDR1 and CDR2 are LGHDT and YNNKEL (reference sequence). V was pared by 1 base and J by 6 bases, with 15 bases between. The CDR3 coding sequence is TGTGCCAGCAGCCAAGTAAGACTGGGGCCCGCTGAAGCTTTCTTT. Amino acids: CASSQVRLGPAEAFF.

This clonotype was seen ten or more times. The chain employs TRBV6-2 or TRBV6-3 and TRBJ1-5, with a possible D match to TRBD1 (6 bases). V dropped 7 bases and J dropped 9 bases, with 16 bases sitting between them. This CDR3 has 13 amino acids. Germline CDR1 MNHEY, CDR2 SVGEGT. The CDR3 here is CASTGQHPRPQHF. CDR3 DNA: TGTGCCAGCACCGGACAGCACCCTCGGCCCCAGCATTTT.

This clonotype was seen a few times. The rearrangement joins TRBV20-1 to TRBJ2-1; D might be TRBD1 (6 bases). Germline assignment: CDR1 DFQATT and CDR2 SNEGSKA (reference sequence). Trimming stripped 3 bases from V and 7 bases from J, with 10 bases between. The CDR3 sequence is 12 residues long. CDR3 in DNA: TGCAGTGCTAGGGACCAGGGGAATGAGCAGTTCTTC. Its translation: CSARDQGNEQFF.

This clonotype was counted many times. The gene calls are TRBV24-1 and TRBJ2-5; no reliable D call. Per germline, CDR1 KGHDR and CDR2 SFDVKD. V gave up 6 bases and J gave up 0 bases, with 7 bases separating them. CDR3 length: 13 residues. The CDR3 DNA reads TGTGCCACCAGTAACGACTACCAAGAGACCCAGTACTTC. This encodes CATSNDYQETQYF.

This clonotype was seen at least ten times. The V call is TRBV4-1, the J call TRBJ1-1, with 7 bases that match TRBD1. The V segment lost 3 bases and the J segment 1 base; nucleotides outside the gene matches: 5. The CDR3 length is 15 residues. Germline CDR1 reads MGHRA; CDR2 reads YSYEKL. CDR3 residues: CASSQVGTANTEAFF. CDR3 coding DNA: TGCGCCAGCAGCCAGGTCGGGACAGCGAACACTGAAGCTTTCTTT.

This chain joins TRBV7-9 and TRBJ2-7; D may be TRBD1 (5 bases). The germline V gene has CDR1 SEHNR and CDR2 FQNEAQ (reference sequence). Deletions cut 5 bases from V and 3 bases from J, with 8 bases between. CDR3 length: 12 amino acids. The CDR3 DNA is TGTGCCAGCAGCATCAGGGACTACGAGCAGTACGTC. Translation gives CASSIRDYEQYV.